This T cell receptor beta chain appears in the sequencing data of a study of OX40 agonist ivuxolimab in advanced cancers. V lost 3 bases and J 7 bases, leaving 15 bases between the germline ends. The CDR3 runs to 14 residues. Germline assignment: CDR1 MNHEY and CDR2 SMNVEV (reference sequence). The repertoire was sequenced with immunoSEQ multiplex PCR; TCRdb's copy has only in-frame clones and lacks some. The sample records about 15,000 clones, more than 75% being singletons. This chain uses TRBV27 with TRBJ1-1; a weak D match, TRBD1 (6 bases). This specimen consisted of CD4+ or CD8+ T cells sorted from blood, obtained in a trial of the OX40 agonist ivuxolimab. This TCR was sampled from an adult with an advanced solid tumor such as melanoma, head and neck, liver or kidney cancer. The CDR3 coding sequence is TGTGCCAGCAGTTTCGGGGGGCCGAGGTTTGAAGCTTTCTTT. Translation gives CASSFGGPRFEAFF.